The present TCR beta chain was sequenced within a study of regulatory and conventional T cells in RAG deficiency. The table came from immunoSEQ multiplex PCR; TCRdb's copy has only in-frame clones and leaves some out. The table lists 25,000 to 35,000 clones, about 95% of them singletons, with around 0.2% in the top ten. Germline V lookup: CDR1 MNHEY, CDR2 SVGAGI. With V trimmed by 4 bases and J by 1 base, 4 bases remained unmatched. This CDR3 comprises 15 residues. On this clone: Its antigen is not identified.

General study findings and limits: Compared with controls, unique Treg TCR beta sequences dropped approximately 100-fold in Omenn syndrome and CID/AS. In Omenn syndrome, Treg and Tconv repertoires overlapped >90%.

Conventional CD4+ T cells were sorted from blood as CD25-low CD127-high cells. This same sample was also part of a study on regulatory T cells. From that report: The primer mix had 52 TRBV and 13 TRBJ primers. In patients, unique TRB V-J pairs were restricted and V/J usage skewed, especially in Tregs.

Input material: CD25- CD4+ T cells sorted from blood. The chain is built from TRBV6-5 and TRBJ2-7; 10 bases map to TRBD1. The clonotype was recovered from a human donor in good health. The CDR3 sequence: CASSSTGGKSYEQYF. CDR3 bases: TGTGCCAGCAGTTCGACAGGGGGCAAATCCTACGAGCAGTACTTC.